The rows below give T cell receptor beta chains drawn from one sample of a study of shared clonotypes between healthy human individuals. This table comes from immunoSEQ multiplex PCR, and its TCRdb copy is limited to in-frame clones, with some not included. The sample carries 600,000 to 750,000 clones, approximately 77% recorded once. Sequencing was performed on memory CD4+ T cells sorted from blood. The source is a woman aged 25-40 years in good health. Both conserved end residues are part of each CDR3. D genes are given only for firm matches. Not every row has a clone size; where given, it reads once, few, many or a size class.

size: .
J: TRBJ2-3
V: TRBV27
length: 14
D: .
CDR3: CASSLAGSTDTQYF
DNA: TGTGCCAGCAGTCTGGCGGGGAGCACAGATACGCAGTATTTT

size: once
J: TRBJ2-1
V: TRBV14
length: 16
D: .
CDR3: CASSQVRGSSYNEQFF
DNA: TGTGCCAGCAGCCAAGTACGGGGAAGCTCCTACAATGAGCAGTTCTTC

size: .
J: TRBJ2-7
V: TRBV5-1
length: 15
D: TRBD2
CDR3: CASSPGLAGTNEQYF
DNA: TGCGCCAGCAGCCCGGGACTAGCGGGAACCAACGAGCAGTACTTC

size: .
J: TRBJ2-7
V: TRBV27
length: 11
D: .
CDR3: CASSLGGEQYF
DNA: TGTGCCAGCAGTTTGGGAGGCGAGCAGTACTTC

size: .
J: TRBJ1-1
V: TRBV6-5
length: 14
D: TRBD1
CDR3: CASKPPQGDTEAFF
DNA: TGTGCCAGCAAACCGCCTCAGGGGGACACTGAAGCTTTCTTT

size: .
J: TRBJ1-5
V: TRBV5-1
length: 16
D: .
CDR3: CASSLRQDKGNQPQHF
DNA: TGCGCCAGCAGCTTGCGGCAGGATAAGGGCAATCAGCCCCAGCATTTT

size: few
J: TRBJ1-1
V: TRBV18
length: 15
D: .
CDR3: CASSSNLIGSTEAFF
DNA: TGTGCCAGCTCATCTAACCTTATCGGGAGCACTGAAGCTTTCTTT

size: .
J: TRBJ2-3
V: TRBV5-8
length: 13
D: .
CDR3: CASSLEFRSQRYF
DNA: TGTGCCAGCAGCTTGGAGTTTAGGTCTCAAAGGTATTTT

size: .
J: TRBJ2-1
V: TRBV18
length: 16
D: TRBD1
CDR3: CASSHTPGQGANEQFF
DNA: TGTGCCAGCTCACATACTCCGGGACAGGGGGCCAATGAGCAGTTCTTC

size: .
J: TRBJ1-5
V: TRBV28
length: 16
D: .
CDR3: CASSLGGRHSNQPQHF
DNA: TGTGCCAGCAGTTTAGGGGGCAGACATAGCAATCAGCCCCAGCATTTT

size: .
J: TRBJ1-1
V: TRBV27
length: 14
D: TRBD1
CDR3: CASKMDRRNTEAFF
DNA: TGTGCCAGCAAAATGGACAGGAGGAACACTGAAGCTTTCTTT

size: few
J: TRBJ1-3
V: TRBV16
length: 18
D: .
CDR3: CASSQSGGRASSGNTIYF
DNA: TGTGCCAGCAGCCAATCGGGGGGCAGGGCAAGCTCTGGAAACACCATATATTTT

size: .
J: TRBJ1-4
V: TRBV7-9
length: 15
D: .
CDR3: CASSREGVTNEKLFF
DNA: TGTGCCAGCAGCCGGGAGGGGGTAACTAATGAAAAACTGTTTTTT

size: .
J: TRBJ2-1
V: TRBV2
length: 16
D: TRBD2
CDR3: CASSHKTSGSYNEQFF
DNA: TGTGCCAGCAGCCACAAGACTAGCGGGAGTTACAATGAGCAGTTCTTC

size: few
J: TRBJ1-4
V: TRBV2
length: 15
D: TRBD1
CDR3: CASSDRGQTNEKLFF
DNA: TGTGCCAGCAGTGATCGGGGACAGACAAATGAAAAACTGTTTTTT

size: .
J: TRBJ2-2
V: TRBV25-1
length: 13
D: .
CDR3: CASSRGGTGELFF
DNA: TGTGCCAGCAGTCGAGGGGGGACCGGGGAGCTGTTTTTT

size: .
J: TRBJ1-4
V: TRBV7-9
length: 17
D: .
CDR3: CASSPGRSLPTNEKLFF
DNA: TGTGCCAGCAGCCCTGGTCGAAGTTTACCAACTAATGAAAAACTGTTTTTT

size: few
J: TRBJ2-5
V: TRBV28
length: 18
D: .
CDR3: CASSLSVGGLRYQETQYF
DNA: TGTGCCAGCAGTTTATCGGTTGGTGGGCTCAGGTACCAAGAGACCCAGTACTTC

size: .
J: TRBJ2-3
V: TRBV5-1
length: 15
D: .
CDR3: CASSSGVRAADTQYF
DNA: TGCGCCAGCAGCTCGGGGGTCAGGGCTGCAGATACGCAGTATTTT

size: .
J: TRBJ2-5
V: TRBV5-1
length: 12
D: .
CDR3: CASSLYRETQYF
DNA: TGCGCCAGCAGCCTATACCGAGAGACCCAGTACTTC

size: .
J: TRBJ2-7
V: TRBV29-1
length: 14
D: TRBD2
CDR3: CSVKRAGGPYEQYF
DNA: TGCAGCGTTAAACGGGCGGGAGGACCCTACGAGCAGTACTTC

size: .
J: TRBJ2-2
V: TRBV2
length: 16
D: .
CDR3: CASSRSGQATTGELFF
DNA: TGTGCCAGCAGCCGAAGTGGGCAGGCGACCACCGGGGAGCTGTTTTTT

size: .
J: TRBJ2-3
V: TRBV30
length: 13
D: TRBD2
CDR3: CASQAGAGDTQYF
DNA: TGTGCCTCTCAAGCGGGAGCGGGGGATACGCAGTATTTT

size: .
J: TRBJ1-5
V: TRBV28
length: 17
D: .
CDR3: CASSLWAGVDSNQPQHF
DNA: TGTGCCAGCAGTTTATGGGCAGGGGTCGATAGCAATCAGCCCCAGCATTTT

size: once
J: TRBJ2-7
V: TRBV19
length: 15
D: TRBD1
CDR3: CASSGIGTGEYEQYF
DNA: TGTGCCAGTAGTGGGATTGGGACAGGGGAATACGAGCAGTACTTC

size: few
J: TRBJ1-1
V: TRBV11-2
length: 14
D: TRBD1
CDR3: CASSSGQGYTEAFF
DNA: TGTGCCAGCAGCTCCGGACAGGGCTACACTGAAGCTTTCTTT

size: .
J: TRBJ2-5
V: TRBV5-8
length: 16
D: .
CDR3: CASSLGWLGEQETQYF
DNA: TGTGCCAGCAGCTTGGGGTGGTTAGGCGAACAAGAGACCCAGTACTTC

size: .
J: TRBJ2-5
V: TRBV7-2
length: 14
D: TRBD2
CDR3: CASSRALAEETQYF
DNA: TGTGCCAGCAGCCGAGCCCTAGCGGAAGAGACCCAGTACTTC

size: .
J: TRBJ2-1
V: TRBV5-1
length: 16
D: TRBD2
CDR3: CASSLATSGRDNEQFF
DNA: TGCGCCAGCAGCTTGGCAACTAGCGGGAGGGACAATGAGCAGTTCTTC

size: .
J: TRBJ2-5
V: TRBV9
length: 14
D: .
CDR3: CASSVEAYQETQYF
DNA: TGTGCCAGCAGCGTAGAAGCCTACCAAGAGACCCAGTACTTC